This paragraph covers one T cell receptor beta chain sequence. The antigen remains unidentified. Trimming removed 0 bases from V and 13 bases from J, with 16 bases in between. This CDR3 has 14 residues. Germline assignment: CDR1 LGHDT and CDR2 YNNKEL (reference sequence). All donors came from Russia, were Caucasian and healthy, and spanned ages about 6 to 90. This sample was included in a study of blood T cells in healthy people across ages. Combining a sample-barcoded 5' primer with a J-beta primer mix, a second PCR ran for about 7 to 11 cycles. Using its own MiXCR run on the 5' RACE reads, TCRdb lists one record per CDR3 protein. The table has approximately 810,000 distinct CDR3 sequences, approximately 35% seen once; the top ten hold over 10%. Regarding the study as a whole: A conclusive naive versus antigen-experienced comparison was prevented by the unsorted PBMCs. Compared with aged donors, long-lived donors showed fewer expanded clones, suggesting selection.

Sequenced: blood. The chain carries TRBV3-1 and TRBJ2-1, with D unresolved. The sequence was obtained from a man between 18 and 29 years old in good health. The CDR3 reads CASSQDWGSETQFF. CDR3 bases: TGTGCCAGCAGCCAAGATTGGGGATCGGAGACCCAGTTCTTC.